This entry lists 21 T cell receptor beta chains sequenced from one sample in a study of cytomegalovirus exposure and HLA in healthy donors. PCR was performed using 60 Vbeta and 13 Jbeta primers. Sequencing used immunoSEQ multiplex PCR; TCRdb keeps in-frame clones, though not all of them. The sample lists approximately 76,000 clones; around 72% were seen once. Specimen: PBMCs. Receptors originate from a woman aged 40-49 years in good health and CMV-seropositive.

In nucleotides, the CDR3 is TGTGCCAGCAGCTTAGAGCGGGACAGGGGGCGGGAACGAGCGGTGTTTTTT. The encoded protein is CASSLERDRGRERAVFF. The chain joins TRBV7-2 to TRBJ2-2; the match to TRBD1 covers 12 bases. Germline V CDR1 and CDR2: SGHTA, FQGNSA. Trimming removed 1 base from V and 15 bases from J; junction bases left unmatched: 15. The CDR3 consists of 17 residues.

The rearrangement joins TRBV27 to TRBJ1-5; D unresolved. Per the germline V gene, CDR1 is MNHEY and CDR2 is SMNVEV (reference sequence). This CDR3 spans 13 amino acids. Between the trimmed V and J ends, which lost 8 bases and 1 base, there was a span of 9 bases. For the CDR3, the DNA is TGTGCCAGCGGGGAGGGAAGCAATCAGCCCCAGCATTTT. Protein: CASGEGSNQPQHF.

This chain connects TRBV11-2 to TRBJ2-7, with D possibly matching TRBD1 (6 bases). With 7 bases removed from V and 4 bases from J, the gap between germline ends came to 17 bases. Germline V CDR1 and CDR2: SGHAT, FQNNGV. The CDR3 sequence is 14 residues long. The CDR3 here is CASKRTGLGYEQYF. CDR3 nucleotide sequence: TGTGCCAGCAAGCGAACAGGGCTGGGATACGAGCAGTACTTC.

This rearrangement joins TRBV12-5 to TRBJ1-1, with D perhaps TRBD1 (5 bases). Trimming cost V 4 bases and J 0 bases, with 18 bases left between them. The CDR3 has 17 amino acids. Per the germline V gene, CDR1 is LGHNT and CDR2 is FRNRAP. Here the CDR3 reads CASGSLAGPHMNTEAFF. The CDR3 DNA sequence: TGTGCTAGTGGTTCCCTGGCAGGGCCCCACATGAACACTGAAGCTTTCTTT. The whole variable domain, filled in from reference TRBV12-5 and TRBJ1-1, reads DARVTQTPRHKVTEMGQEVTMRCQPILGHNTVFWYRQTMMQGLELLAYFRNRAPLDDSGMPKDRFSAEMPDATLATLKIQPSEPRDSAVYFCASGSLAGPHMNTEAFFGQGTRLTVV.

V and J are TRBV23-1 and TRBJ2-7, with 10 bases that match TRBD1. TRBV23-1 carries the ORF label, with uncertain function. V shed 3 bases, J shed 4 bases, and the junction held 9 bases outside the gene matches. The CDR3 is 16 residues long. The CDR3 sequence is CASSHRQGAEKYEQYF. CDR3 bases: TGCGCCAGCAGTCACCGACAGGGGGCTGAGAAATACGAGCAGTACTTC.

The J gene is TRBJ2-5, the V gene TRBV29-1, with a tentative D call TRBD2 (6 bases). Germline V gene sequence: CDR1 SQVTM, CDR2 ANQGSEA. The CDR3 extends over 15 amino acids. With 3 bases removed from V and 4 bases from J, the gap between germline ends came to 18 bases. CDR3 sequence (DNA): TGCAGCGTTGATGGGGCTAGCGCCCCTCGAGAGACCCAGTACTTC. This codes for CSVDGASAPRETQYF.

The rearrangement joins TRBV4-2 to TRBJ1-2; TRBD1 is a possible D gene (6 bases). V gave up 1 base and J gave up 8 bases, with 23 bases separating them. Germline-derived CDR1 and CDR2 are LGHNA and YNFKEQ. This CDR3 has 17 amino acids. The DNA for the CDR3 is TGTGCCAGCAGCCAAGGGATCGCAGGGGAAGTGACGAGAGGCTACACCTTC. As protein: CASSQGIAGEVTRGYTF.

The chain has TRBV2 and TRBJ1-5, with a tentative D call TRBD1 (6 bases). The CDR3 is 17 amino acids. V gave up 4 bases and J gave up 4 bases, with 20 bases separating them. Looked up from germline, CDR1 is SNHLY and CDR2 is FYNNEI. The DNA for the CDR3 is TGTGCCAGCAGTGCCCAATCGGCAGGGGTTAAGAATCAGCCCCAGCATTTT. Residues: CASSAQSAGVKNQPQHF.

This clone has a single count. The chain uses TRBV10-3 and TRBJ1-1; the D is unclear. V was cut by 6 bases and J by 0 bases, with 8 bases left in between. This CDR3 comprises 13 residues. CDR1 and CDR2 (germline): ENHRY, SYGVKD. The DNA of the CDR3 is TGTGCCATCAGATCAGATATGAACACTGAAGCTTTCTTT. Translated, it gives CAIRSDMNTEAFF.

The chain is built from TRBV5-1 and TRBJ1-5, with D perhaps TRBD1 (6 bases). Per germline, CDR1 SGHRS and CDR2 YFSETQ. The CDR3 is 14 amino acids. The V end lost 1 base, the J end lost 3 bases, and 8 bases lay between the germline ends. This CDR3 is CASSLSGVNQPQHF. Here the CDR3 DNA reads TGCGCCAGCAGCTTGTCAGGGGTCAATCAGCCCCAGCATTTT. The whole variable domain, filled in from reference TRBV5-1 and TRBJ1-5, reads KAGVTQTPRYLIKTRGQQVTLSCSPISGHRSVSWYQQTPGQGLQFLFEYFSETQRNKGNFPGRFSGRQFSNSRSEMNVSTLELGDSALYLCASSLSGVNQPQHFGDGTRLSIL.

The table lists this clone with a few counts. V is TRBV19 and J is TRBJ1-1; unclear D gene. Trimming removed 3 bases from V and 4 bases from J, with 12 bases in between. CDR3 size: 14 residues. Germline assignment: CDR1 LNHDA and CDR2 SQIVND (reference sequence). The CDR3 region is CASSMHSSTTEAFF. The CDR3 region has the DNA TGTGCCAGTAGTATGCACAGTTCAACCACTGAAGCTTTCTTT.

DNA for the CDR3: TGTGCCAGCAGTGGAAGGGGGTCTGGGGATAGCAATCAGCCCCAGCATTTT. Translation: CASSGRGSGDSNQPQHF. V and J are TRBV6-1 and TRBJ1-5; a possible D gene is TRBD1 (6 bases). CDR3 length equals 17 residues. Germline V gene data show CDR1 as MNHNS and CDR2 as SASEGT. Deletions cut 4 bases from V and 0 bases from J, with 16 bases between.

This clone was recorded a few times. The chain couples TRBV7-2 to TRBJ2-3, with D unclear. Germline loops: CDR1 SGHTA, CDR2 FQGNSA. Between the trimmed V and J ends, which lost 5 bases and 6 bases, there was a span of 21 bases. The CDR3 totals 16 residues. CDR3 loop: CASSPRRSVNWDTQYF. CDR3 DNA sequence: TGTGCCAGCAGCCCGCGGCGCTCGGTAAACTGGGATACGCAGTATTTT.

The chain has TRBV11-2 and TRBJ2-3; 7 bases align to TRBD2. This CDR3 region has 17 residues. Per the germline V gene, CDR1 is SGHAT and CDR2 is FQNNGV. V shed 0 bases, J shed 6 bases, and the junction held 12 bases outside the gene matches. The CDR3 loop is CASSLESGRGTPDTQYF. Written as DNA, the CDR3 is TGTGCCAGCAGCTTAGAATCAGGGCGGGGGACTCCTGATACGCAGTATTTT.

Notes on this clone: Other nucleotide sequences from this sample produce the same CDR3. The J gene is TRBJ2-3, the V gene TRBV9; the D gene is possibly TRBD2 (6 bases). V lost 4 bases to trimming and J lost 0 bases, with 9 bases between them. The CDR3 is 14 amino acids. CDR1 and CDR2 from the germline V gene are SGDLS and YYNGEE. CDR3 loop: CASSFSGSTDTQYF. CDR3 coding DNA: TGTGCCAGCAGCTTTAGCGGTAGCACAGATACGCAGTATTTT.

The chain is built from TRBV7-2 and TRBJ1-1; D is perhaps TRBD1 (5 bases). The CDR3 spans 14 residues. Trimming cost V 5 bases and J 0 bases, with 10 bases left between them. Germline V gene data show CDR1 as SGHTA and CDR2 as FQGNSA. For the CDR3, the DNA is TGTGCCAGCAGCACTAGCAGGGTGAACACTGAAGCTTTCTTT. Translated: CASSTSRVNTEAFF.

The V and J genes are TRBV5-1 and TRBJ2-7; weak D call: TRBD1 (5 bases). The V gene's germline CDR1 is SGHRS and CDR2 YFSETQ. The CDR3 covers 15 residues. V lost 0 bases and J lost 2, with 12 bases in between. CDR3 loop: CASSLEVDSTYEQYF. CDR3 nucleotide sequence: TGCGCCAGCAGCTTGGAGGTTGACAGCACCTACGAGCAGTACTTC.

With regard to this clone: Since no conserved phenylalanine or tryptophan closes the CDR3, a read error is the likely cause. The chain employs TRBV29-1 and TRBJ2-6; no reliable D call. The CDR3 totals 12 residues. Germline V gene sequence: CDR1 SQVTM, CDR2 ANQGSEA. The germline V and J ends were trimmed by 1 base and 3 bases, with 1 base remaining between them. CDR3: CSVEVGANVLTV. CDR3 nucleotide sequence: TGCAGCGTTGAAGTTGGGGCCAACGTCCTGACTGTC.

The chain employs TRBV9 and TRBJ1-4; TRBD1 might be the D (6 bases). Germline CDR1 reads SGDLS; CDR2 reads YYNGEE. The CDR3 totals 15 residues. V was pared by 0 bases and J by 5 bases, with 11 bases between. In DNA form, the CDR3 reads TGTGCCAGCAGCGTAGCAGGGGCGGCAAATGAAAAACTGTTTTTT. Its protein is CASSVAGAANEKLFF.

This clone was seen more than once but under ten times. The chain joins TRBV5-6 to TRBJ2-7; TRBD2 might be the D (5 bases). Germline V CDR1 and CDR2: SGHDT, YYEEEE. The V gene lost 6 bases and the J gene lost 6 bases, with 25 bases spanning the gap. This CDR3 comprises 16 residues. The CDR3 nucleotides are TGTGCCAGCAACTTCGCTCCAGCGATTTCCAGCGGCGAGCAGTACTTC. Its protein is CASNFAPAISSGEQYF.

This clone was seen more than once but under ten times. Relative to the germline gene, one junction end is altered; a read error may explain this. The chain is built from TRBV7-8 and TRBJ1-5, with D possibly being TRBD1 (6 bases). Germline V gene data show CDR1 as SGHVS and CDR2 as FQNEAQ. This CDR3 contains 13 residues. The CDR3 nucleotides read TGTGCCAGCAGCTCAGGTCACAGGGCGCCCGTCAGCTTT. Translation gives CASSSGHRAPVSF. Filled out from reference TRBV7-8 and TRBJ1-5, the complete variable domain reads GAGVSQSPRYKVAKRGQDVALRCDPISGHVSLFWYQQALGQGPEFLTYFQNEAQLDKSGLPSDRFFAERPEGSVSTLKIQRTQQEDSAVYLCASSSGHRAPVSFGDGTRLSIL.